This record covers a single TCR beta chain. This sample stems from a study of blood T cell repertoires in COVID-19. Turning to the study itself: The United States, Italy and Spain provided the acute and convalescent COVID-19 samples. The cDNA or gDNA used as material had been derived from T cells, B-cell-depleted T cells, or PBMCs.

Germline V gene data show CDR1 as SGHTA and CDR2 as FQGTGA. V was shortened by 2 bases and J by 2 bases, with 10 bases between the two germline ends. The length of the CDR3 is 16 residues. In the authors' workflow: Reference gene primer amplification yielded estimated nucleated cell counts. Generated by immunoSEQ multiplex PCR, the TCRdb table keeps only in-frame clones and is missing some. V, J and clone size are taken as reported in that table, and D and trimming were inferred from the DNA itself. The table records 200,000 to 250,000 clones, 84% of them present only once. Material for sequencing was peripheral blood. This clonotype originated in a woman older than 75 with active or convalescent COVID-19. The rearrangement uses TRBV7-3 and TRBJ2-6; D not certain. As DNA, the CDR3 is TGTGCCAGCAGCTTAGACCCCAGGACTGGGGCCAACGTCCTGACTTTC. This translates into CASSLDPRTGANVLTF.